These T cell receptor beta chains were read from a single sample in a study of vaccination effects on CD4 cells after COVID-19. Produced via immunoSEQ multiplex PCR; TCRdb's table is partial and in-frame only. This table has 50,000 to 80,000 clones, more than 60% appearing once. Antigens for these TCRs are unknown. This material consisted of CD4+ T cells from PBMCs cultured without peptide, taken after COVID-19 vaccination. The source of these receptors is a human donor who received a COVID-19 vaccine. The CDR3 runs from the conserved cysteine through the conserved F or W. Fields, in order: J gene, D gene, V gene, clone size, CDR3 DNA, CDR3 protein. The D gene is left open where the match is weak. Not all rows give a size; the values are once, few, many and, for expanded clones, a class.

>TRBJ1-2|-|TRBV10-2|-
TGCGCCAGCAGTTTGCAGCGGTATGGCTACACCTTC
CASSLQRYGYTF
>TRBJ1-1|-|TRBV6-1|once
TGTGCCAGCAGTGAACTCTACACTGAAGCTTTCTTT
CASSELYTEAFF
>TRBJ1-2|-|TRBV7-2|-
TGTGCCAGCAGCCCACGTAGGGGGGCGGGTGGCTACACCTTC
CASSPRRGAGGYTF
>TRBJ2-3|-|TRBV3-1/TRBV3-2|-
TGTGCCAGCAGCCAAGGCCGGGCGCCCAATACGCAGTATTTT
CASSQGRAPNTQYF
>TRBJ2-3|-|TRBV21-1|-
TGTGCCAGCAGCAAAGCCCCTGGGGACAGCTATCACCCCGAAGATACGCAGTATTTT
CASSKAPGDSYHPEDTQYF
>TRBJ1-6|-|TRBV7-9|-
TGTGCCAGCAGCTCGACGAGCTCCTATAATTCACCCCTCCACTTT
CASSSTSSYNSPLHF
>TRBJ2-1|TRBD2|TRBV18|-
TGTGCCAGCTCACCTGATCTAGCGGGGGGCCGCACACACAATGAGCAGTTCTTC
CASSPDLAGGRTHNEQFF
>TRBJ2-1|TRBD1|TRBV27|-
TGTGCCAGCAGGCGGACAGGGGCCTACAATGAGCAGTTCTTC
CASRRTGAYNEQFF
>TRBJ2-5|-|TRBV7-3|-
TGTGCCAGCAGCCGGACAGCGAGCCAAGAGACCCAGTACTTC
CASSRTASQETQYF
>TRBJ2-5|-|TRBV19|-
TGTGCCAGTAGTATCGACCTCGGGACGGGGGCAAAGACCCAGTACTTC
CASSIDLGTGAKTQYF
>TRBJ2-1|TRBD1|TRBV24-1|-
TGTGCCACCAGTGACGGCCCCCTGGACAGGGACAATGAGCAGTTCTTC
CATSDGPLDRDNEQFF
>TRBJ1-2|TRBD1|TRBV25-1|-
TGTGCCAGCAGTAAACGACAGGGGAACGGCTACACCTTC
CASSKRQGNGYTF
>TRBJ1-5|-|TRBV2|-
TGTGCCAGCAGTCGCGACAGCAATCAGCCCCAGCATTTT
CASSRDSNQPQHF
>TRBJ1-4|TRBD1|TRBV19|-
TGTGCCAGTAGTCCCAAAGTTCCGGGGACAGGGGATGAAAAACTGTTTTTT
CASSPKVPGTGDEKLFF
>TRBJ1-4|-|TRBV28|-
TGTGCCAGCAGTTTCAGGCAGGCCAGGGAACTGTTTTTT
CASSFRQARELFF
>TRBJ2-3|TRBD1|TRBV10-2|once
TGCGCCAGCAGTGAGGGGACAGGGACAGATACGCAGTATTTT
CASSEGTGTDTQYF
>TRBJ1-5|-|TRBV5-3|once
TGTGCCAGAAGCTTGGGCCGCAGCGGCAATCAGCCCCAGCATTTT
CARSLGRSGNQPQHF
>TRBJ1-6|-|TRBV6-5|-
TGTGCCAGCAGACCTTCTTCGGGTGGACAGCCCCTCCACTTT
CASRPSSGGQPLHF
>TRBJ1-4|-|TRBV2|-
TGTGCCAGCCAGGAACAGATTTTGAGTGAAAAACTGTTTTTT
CASQEQILSEKLFF
>TRBJ1-5|TRBD1|TRBV28|-
TGTGCCAGCAGTCTATTACAGGGGGCGGAAAGCAATCAGCCCCAGCATTTT
CASSLLQGAESNQPQHF
>TRBJ2-5|-|TRBV11-3|-
TGTGCCAGCAGCAGCGGACATTCTGGGGAGACCCAGTACTTC
CASSSGHSGETQYF
>TRBJ1-4|-|TRBV5-1|-
TGCGCCAGCAGCTTGGCGGGGAATGAAAAACTGTTTTTT
CASSLAGNEKLFF
>TRBJ1-6|-|TRBV24-1|-
TGTGCCCCGCCCAGATCACGACCCTATAATTCACCCCTCCACTTT
CAPPRSRPYNSPLHF
>TRBJ2-1|-|TRBV9|-
TGTGCCAGCAACCGCGTGGGTGGGTTGAATGAGCAGTTCTTC
CASNRVGGLNEQFF
>TRBJ1-2|TRBD1|TRBV2|few
TGTGCCAGCAGTGAGGCCGACAGGGTCTATGGCTACACCTTC
CASSEADRVYGYTF
>TRBJ2-5|-|TRBV15|-
TGTGCCACCAGCAGGGACTTCGAGGAGACCCAGTACTTC
CATSRDFEETQYF
>TRBJ1-6|-|TRBV2|few
TGTGCCAGCAGTGAACGACTTTCCCTTGGTTCACCCCTCCACTTT
CASSERLSLGSPLHF
>TRBJ2-3|TRBD2|TRBV18|-
TGTGCCAGCTCACCACAGCGGGGGACAGATACGCAGTATTTT
CASSPQRGTDTQYF
>TRBJ1-5|-|TRBV12-3/TRBV12-4|-
TGTGCCAGCAGTCCCCAGGATCAGCCCCAGCATTTT
CASSPQDQPQHF
>TRBJ2-5|TRBD1|TRBV2|-
TGTGCCAGCAGTACAGGGGTGGGGGAGACCCAGTACTTC
CASSTGVGETQYF
>TRBJ1-6|-|TRBV4-1|-
TGCGCCAGCAGCCAACGGACTCTTACCAGCTCCTATAATTCACCCCTCCACTTT
CASSQRTLTSSYNSPLHF
>TRBJ2-5|-|TRBV7-2|-
TGTGCCAGCACCGGGAGCCAAGAGACCCAGTACTTC
CASTGSQETQYF
>TRBJ2-2|-|TRBV20-1|-
TGCAGTGCTAGTTCAAGTAGCGGTACCGGGGAGCTGTTTTTT
CSASSSSGTGELFF
>TRBJ1-6|TRBD1|TRBV5-1|-
TGCGCCAGCGCGGACAGGGGGAATTCACCCCTCCACTTT
CASADRGNSPLHF
>TRBJ2-2|-|TRBV24-1|once
TGTGCCACCAGTGATTTCCTTGGAGGGGTCGACACCGGGGAGCTGTTTTTT
CATSDFLGGVDTGELFF
>TRBJ1-2|TRBD1|TRBV25-1|-
TGTGCCAGCAGTCCGGCAGGGGGTAGTGGCTACACCTTC
CASSPAGGSGYTF
>TRBJ2-5|TRBD2|TRBV6-5|-
TGTGCCAGCAGTCCCCTAGCGGTGACGGCCCAGTACTTC
CASSPLAVTAQYF
>TRBJ2-3|TRBD2|TRBV24-1|once
TGTGCCACCAGTGATCCTTCTAGCGGGGGCGGGGATACGCAGTATTTT
CATSDPSSGGGDTQYF
>TRBJ1-1|TRBD1|TRBV19|-
TGTGCCAGTAGTCTTGACAGGGGGGGAGCTTTCTTT
CASSLDRGGAFF
>TRBJ2-1|-|TRBV6-1|few
TGTGCCAGCAGTGAGGGGAATGAGCAGTTCTTC
CASSEGNEQFF
>TRBJ1-2|TRBD1|TRBV28|-
TGTGCCAGCAGGGGACAGCATGGCTACACCTTC
CASRGQHGYTF
>TRBJ1-5|-|TRBV3-1/TRBV3-2|-
TGTGCCAGCAGCCGGGGGGTTCAGCCCCAGCATTTT
CASSRGVQPQHF
>TRBJ1-2|-|TRBV3-1/TRBV3-2|few
TGTGCCAGCAGCGGACAGAACTATGGCTACACCTTC
CASSGQNYGYTF
>TRBJ1-2|-|TRBV5-1|-
TGCGCCAGCAGCTCCCGGCTCGCCGGGGGCTATGGCTACACCTTC
CASSSRLAGGYGYTF
>TRBJ1-1|-|TRBV6-4|-
TGTGCCAGCAGTGCCCCCCAGGGGACCACTGAAGCTTTCTTT
CASSAPQGTTEAFF
>TRBJ2-5|-|TRBV19|-
TGTGCCAGTAGTATAGAGTTTCCGGAGACCCAGTACTTC
CASSIEFPETQYF
>TRBJ2-3|-|TRBV5-8|-
TGTGCCAGCAGCTTGGGGGAGATTCATACGCAGTATTTT
CASSLGEIHTQYF
>TRBJ1-6|-|TRBV10-1|-
TGCGCCAGCAGTGAGTCGGTAACCGACGGTTCACCCCTCCACTTT
CASSESVTDGSPLHF
>TRBJ2-1|TRBD2|TRBV5-1|-
TGCGCCAGCAGACCAGTGCAGCGGGGGGCCTACAATGAGCAGTTCTTC
CASRPVQRGAYNEQFF
>TRBJ1-1|-|TRBV6-1|-
TGTGCCAGCAGTGAGAGGGTCGCTGAAGCTTTCTTT
CASSERVAEAFF
>TRBJ2-5|-|TRBV9|-
TGTGCCAGCAGCGCTGAGACCCAGTACTTC
CASSAETQYF
>TRBJ2-1|TRBD2|TRBV5-1|-
TGCGCCAGCAGCCCGACTAGCGGGGGTTACAATGAGCAGTTCTTC
CASSPTSGGYNEQFF
>TRBJ2-5|-|TRBV24-1|-
TGTGCCACCAGTGGGCGGGGGCTCGGCCAGAAAGAGACCCAGTACTTC
CATSGRGLGQKETQYF
>TRBJ2-1|-|TRBV7-2|-
TGTGCCAGCAGCAAAAAAGGGGCCCATGAGCAGTTCTTC
CASSKKGAHEQFF
>TRBJ1-1|-|TRBV6-1|-
TGTGCCAGCAGTGAAAATGTCGGCACCCTTCGCCCTGAAGCTTTCTTT
CASSENVGTLRPEAFF
>TRBJ1-1|-|TRBV7-2|-
TGTGCCAGCAGCTTTGACCTCGGGACGATTGAAGCTTTCTTT
CASSFDLGTIEAFF
>TRBJ2-1|TRBD1|TRBV5-1|-
TGCGCCAGCAGCTTAGGACAGGGGGTAGGCGAGCAGTTCTTC
CASSLGQGVGEQFF
>TRBJ2-1|TRBD2|TRBV9|-
TGTGCCAGCAGCGTAGAAGCGGGGACGGGGGACTCCTACAATGAGCAGTTCTTC
CASSVEAGTGDSYNEQFF
>TRBJ1-2|-|TRBV19|-
TGTGCCAGTATCCCGGGACCGAACTATGGCTACACCTTC
CASIPGPNYGYTF
>TRBJ1-2|-|TRBV15|once
TGTGCCACCAAGTACACAGGGAATTCTAACTATGGCTACACCTTC
CATKYTGNSNYGYTF